This entry lists 11 T cell receptor beta chains sequenced from one sample in a study of post-analysis software for immune sequencing data. TCR beta libraries were prepared from cDNA with unique molecular identifiers. TCRdb recomputed calls from the PCR reads with MiXCR, one row per CDR3 protein. The sample includes approximately 440,000 distinct CDR3 sequences, 45% of them seen just once. Study-wide results and caveats: Patients carried several TRBV segments more frequently than controls did, and TRBV5-6, TRBV5-1 and TRBV20-1 were among them.

These receptors lack a known antigen. The material sequenced was blood. The receptors were gathered from a girl under 18 with multiple sclerosis.

The chain employs TRBV28 and TRBJ2-5, with TRBD1 matching over 11 bases. The length of the CDR3 is 15 residues. Germline V lookup: CDR1 MDHEN, CDR2 SYDVKM. V gave up 6 bases and J gave up 5 bases; unmatched junction bases: 8. The CDR3: CASRTGQGAGETQYF. The CDR3, as DNA: TGTGCCAGCAGGACCGGACAGGGGGCTGGGGAGACCCAGTACTTC.

This clonotype was observed a handful of times. V usage is TRBV7-8 and J usage is TRBJ1-1; a possible D gene is TRBD1 (5 bases). The CDR3 runs to 11 residues. The germline V and J ends were trimmed by 4 bases and 6 bases, with 6 bases remaining between them. Germline CDR1 and CDR2: SGHVS and FQNEAQ. The CDR3 nucleotides read TGTGCCAGCAGCTCGACAGCTGAAGCTTTCTTT. Protein: CASSSTAEAFF.

J is TRBJ2-7 and V is TRBV28; TRBD2 matches at 12 bases. This CDR3 comprises 17 residues. Germline-derived CDR1 and CDR2 are MDHEN and SYDVKM. Unmatched junction bases numbered 11, after V lost 5 bases and J lost 3 bases. As DNA, the CDR3 is TGTGCCAGCAGTCCTCCAGGACTAGCGGGAAGGGGCTACGAGCAGTACTTC. Amino acids: CASSPPGLAGRGYEQYF.

This clonotype was found many times. J is TRBJ2-3 and V is TRBV27; unclear D gene. This CDR3 spans 17 amino acids. CDR1 is MNHEY and CDR2 is SMNVEV in the germline V gene (reference sequence). The ends were cut back, 6 bases at V and 5 bases at J, with 24 bases in the middle. As DNA, the CDR3 is TGTGCCAGCAGCCAGCCCGTGTGGAGCGACACTCTAGATACGCAGTATTTT. This gives the protein CASSQPVWSDTLDTQYF.

This clonotype appeared a few times. A clone one base away is much larger, so this may be a read error. The V gene is TRBV7-3, the J gene TRBJ2-3; the D gene is possibly TRBD2 (6 bases). There are 15 residues in the CDR3. Germline loops: CDR1 SGHTA, CDR2 FQGTGA. V shed 8 bases and J shed 0 bases, with 15 bases lying between them. CDR3 protein: CASGHSGTSTDTQYF. CDR3 sequence (DNA): TGTGCCAGCGGCCACTCCGGGACTAGCACAGATACGCAGTATTTT.

This clonotype was picked up one time. Its ends do not fully match the called genes, so a read error is possible. This sequence joins TRBV4-1 and TRBJ2-5; 13 nucleotides align to TRBD2. CDR1 is MGHRA, CDR2 YSYEKL, per germline. The CDR3 consists of 18 residues. The DNA of the CDR3 is TGCGCCAGCAGCCCGGGACTAGCGGGACCTATACCACAAGAGGCCCAGTACTTC. It translates to CASSPGLAGPIPQEAQYF.

This clonotype came up a few times. A much larger clone differs by one base, so this may be a read error. The chain links TRBV29-1 to TRBJ2-5; 7 positions agree with TRBD2. The V segment lost 3 bases and the J segment 11 bases; nucleotides outside the gene matches: 24. The germline gives CDR1 SQVTM, CDR2 ANQGSEA. This CDR3 comprises 17 residues. The CDR3 sequence is CSVEDLREGFFPNEQYF. The CDR3 DNA sequence: TGCAGCGTTGAGGACCTTAGGGAGGGGTTCTTTCCGAATGAGCAGTACTTC.

The chain recombines TRBV12-3 or TRBV12-4 with TRBJ1-5; tentatively, D is TRBD1 (5 bases). The CDR3 is made up of 17 amino acids. V lost 6 bases to trimming and J lost 5 bases, with 23 bases between them. As DNA, the CDR3 is TGTGCCAGCAGGGTATCAGGGTTCTCTGGTTTCTATCAGCCCCAGCATTTT. Amino acids: CASRVSGFSGFYQPQHF.

This clonotype occurred a few times. In DNA form, the CDR3 reads TGCAGCGTCAGATTAAACCGCGACACTGAAGCTTTCTTT. Its translation is CSVRLNRDTEAFF. The chain employs TRBV29-1 and TRBJ1-1; D gene unclear. V lost 6 bases to trimming and J lost 3 bases, with 14 bases between them. The germline V gene has CDR1 SQVTM and CDR2 ANQGSEA. The CDR3 contains 13 residues.

The chain has TRBV12-3 or TRBV12-4 and TRBJ1-5, with 8 bases lining up with TRBD1. The CDR3 totals 15 residues. V shed 7 bases, J shed 6 bases, and the junction held 11 bases outside the gene matches. The CDR3 DNA is TGTGCCAGCACCGCAACAGGGGGTCAGGGTCAGCCCCAGCATTTT. This gives the protein CASTATGGQGQPQHF.

CDR3 in amino acids: CAWSAGDYGYTF. The DNA of the CDR3 is TGTGCCTGGAGTGCCGGGGACTATGGCTACACCTTC. This chain links TRBV30 with TRBJ1-2; D unclear. Trimming pared 1 base from V and 3 bases from J, leaving 6 bases between. Germline V gene lookup returns CDR1 GTSNPN and CDR2 SVGIG (reference sequence). The CDR3 covers 12 residues.